These 8 T cell receptor beta chains were sequenced from one sample in a study of blood T cells in healthy people across ages. Using a J-beta primer mix together with a sample-barcoded 5' primer, a second PCR was run for roughly 7 to 12 cycles. TCRdb re-called the 5' RACE reads through MiXCR, storing one row per CDR3 protein. The sample holds about 720,000 distinct CDR3 sequences, about a fifth seen once. Material for sequencing was blood. The receptors come from a man in his 70s in good health.

This clonotype was picked up a small number of times. This rearrangement joins TRBV19 to TRBJ2-1; D might be TRBD1 or TRBD2, each matching 5 bases. The DNA matches TRBJ2-7 better at its end, which makes the J call doubtful. The CDR3 loop spans 14 amino acids. CDR1 LNHDA and CDR2 SQIVND come from the germline V gene (reference sequence). The CDR3 DNA reads TGTGCCAGTAGTCCGCCGGGACGGCCCTACGAGCAGTACTTC. It encodes CASSPPGRPYEQYF.

There are a few counts of this clonotype. V is TRBV29-1 and J is TRBJ2-2; the D is unclear. V lost 0 bases and J lost 0, with 8 bases in between. The germline gives CDR1 SQVTM, CDR2 ANQGSEA. This CDR3 spans 15 amino acids. CDR3 region: CSVEEGQANTGELFF. Here the CDR3 DNA reads TGCAGCGTTGAAGAAGGGCAGGCGAACACCGGGGAGCTGTTTTTT.

In this sample, this clonotype turned up a few times. The gene calls are TRBV3-1 and TRBJ2-3, with D tentatively TRBD1 (5 bases). CDR1 is LGHDT and CDR2 is YNNKEL in the germline V gene (reference sequence). V was pared by 3 bases and J by 0 bases, with 7 bases between. This CDR3 has 14 amino acids. CDR3 bases: TGTGCCAGCAGCCACACAGGAAGCACAGATACGCAGTATTTT. Translated: CASSHTGSTDTQYF.

CDR3 coding DNA: TGCGCCAGCAGCTTGGCCGGGGACAGGGCTACTGAAAAACTGTTTTTT. Translating it yields CASSLAGDRATEKLFF. This chain uses TRBV5-1 with TRBJ1-4, with 9 bases lining up with TRBD1. Trimming took 0 bases from V and 7 from J; bases not matched to a gene: 7. This CDR3 spans 16 amino acids. From germline, CDR1 is SGHRS and CDR2 YFSETQ.

This clonotype has more than one count but fewer than ten. The chain joins TRBV5-1 to TRBJ2-1, with D possibly TRBD1 on 6 matching bases. The germline V and J ends were trimmed by 2 bases and 6 bases, with 12 bases remaining between them. From germline, CDR1 is SGHRS and CDR2 YFSETQ. The CDR3 sequence is 14 residues long. DNA for the CDR3: TGCGCCAGCAGCTTACAGGGCCCGATCAATGAGCAGTTCTTC. This sequence encodes CASSLQGPINEQFF.

This clonotype has only a few counts. The rearrangement uses TRBV24-1 and TRBJ2-3; either TRBD1 or TRBD2 may supply D (5 bases each). The CDR3 has 20 amino acids. The germline V gene has CDR1 KGHDR and CDR2 SFDVKD. V lost 3 bases and J 6 bases, leaving 30 bases between the germline ends. This chain's CDR3 is CATSDRALGTRSEPGDTQYF. DNA of the CDR3: TGTGCCACCAGTGATCGGGCCCTCGGGACGAGGTCCGAGCCTGGCGATACGCAGTATTTT.

This CDR3 is CSASRSRWEKLFF. The CDR3 coding sequence is TGCAGTGCTTCACGGTCTCGTTGGGAAAAACTGTTTTTT. The V gene is TRBV20-1, the J gene TRBJ1-4; D is unresolved. CDR1 is DFQATT, CDR2 SNEGSKA, per germline (reference sequence). With 5 bases removed from V and 8 bases from J, the gap between germline ends came to 15 bases. CDR3 length: 13 amino acids.

The gene calls are TRBV29-1 and TRBJ2-5, with unresolved D. Trimming took 4 bases from V and 1 from J, leaving 4 bases between them. The CDR3 covers 11 residues. Germline V gives CDR1 SQVTM, CDR2 ANQGSEA. The CDR3 DNA is TGCAGCGTTGGGACCCAAGAGACCCAGTACTTC. This codes for CSVGTQETQYF.